The source of this T cell receptor beta chain is a study of human T cells and chemical hapten exposure. Study summary: Across its approximately 25 weeks, the study gave patients weekly diphenylcyclopropenone doses to the scalp.

Time point here: pre-sensitization, week 0. The treatment here: therapeutic diphenylcyclopropenone sensitization with weekly scalp DPC. Donation of samples came from alopecia patients who were 18 to 70 years old and suitable for DPC. The total RNA was obtained from whole blood that was not fractionated. TCRdb re-called the RACE reads with MiXCR, one entry per CDR3 protein. The data contain more than 300,000 distinct CDR3 sequences, roughly 6% of them seen just once; the ten biggest clones take up around 8.8%. This CDR3 has 12 amino acids. V dropped 4 bases and J dropped 12; count of bases not matched to a gene: 7. The germline V gene has CDR1 SGHAT and CDR2 FQNNGV.

The sequences come from whole blood, collected in connection with sensitization to the hapten diphenylcyclopropenone (DPC). The chain combines TRBV11-2 with TRBJ2-7; 9 positions match TRBD1. This TCR came from a woman younger than 30 with alopecia areata. Some clones in this sample may be carry-over from other donors' samples. The CDR3 sequence: CASSSRTGEMYF. In nucleotides, the CDR3 is TGTGCCAGCAGCTCGAGGACAGGGGAGATGTACTTC.